The clone carrying this T cell receptor beta chain was seen more than once but under ten times. The table came from immunoSEQ multiplex PCR; TCRdb's copy has only in-frame clones and leaves some out. The table includes tens of thousands of clones, 90% detected once. The record originates from a study of blood T cell repertoires in COVID-19. Germline assignment: CDR1 SGHAT and CDR2 FQNNGV. Losses at the gene ends were 4 bases for V and 6 bases for J; bases not matched to a gene: 10. The CDR3 spans 15 residues. The chain links TRBV11-2 to TRBJ2-5; 8 nucleotides agree with TRBD2. The sequencing sample was made of peripheral blood. This receptor was obtained from a human donor in a cohort sampled during active COVID-19. The chain's CDR3 is CASSYPGTRAQTQYF. CDR3 nucleotide sequence: TGTGCCAGCAGCTATCCCGGGACTAGGGCGCAGACCCAGTACTTC.